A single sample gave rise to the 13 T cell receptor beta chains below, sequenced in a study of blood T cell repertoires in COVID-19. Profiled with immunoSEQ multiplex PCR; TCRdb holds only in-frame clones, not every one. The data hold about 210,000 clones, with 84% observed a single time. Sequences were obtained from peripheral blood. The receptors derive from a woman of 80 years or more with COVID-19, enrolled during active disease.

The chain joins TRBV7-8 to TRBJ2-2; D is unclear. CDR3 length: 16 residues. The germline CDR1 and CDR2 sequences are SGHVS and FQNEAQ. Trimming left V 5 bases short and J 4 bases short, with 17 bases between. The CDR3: CASSLTSSPSTGELFF. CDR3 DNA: TGTGCCAGCAGCCTGACATCTTCACCGAGCACCGGGGAGCTGTTTTTT.

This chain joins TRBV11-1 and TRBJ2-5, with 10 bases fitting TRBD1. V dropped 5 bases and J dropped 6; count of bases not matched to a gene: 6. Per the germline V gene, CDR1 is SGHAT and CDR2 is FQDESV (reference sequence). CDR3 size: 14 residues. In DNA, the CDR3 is TGTGCCAGCAGCCCGGACAGGGGGATACAGACCCAGTACTTC. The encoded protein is CASSPDRGIQTQYF.

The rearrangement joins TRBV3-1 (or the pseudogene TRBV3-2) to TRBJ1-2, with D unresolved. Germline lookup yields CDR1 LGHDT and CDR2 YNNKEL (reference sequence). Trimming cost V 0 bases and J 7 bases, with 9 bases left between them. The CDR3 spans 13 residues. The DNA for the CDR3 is TGTGCCAGCAGCCAAGATCTTACAGCTGGCTACACCTTC. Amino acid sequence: CASSQDLTAGYTF.

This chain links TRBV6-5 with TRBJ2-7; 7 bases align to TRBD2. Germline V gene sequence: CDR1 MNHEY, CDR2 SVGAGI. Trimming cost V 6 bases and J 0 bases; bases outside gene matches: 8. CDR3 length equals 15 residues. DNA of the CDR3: TGTGCCAGCAGACTAGCGACAAAAAGCTCCTACGAGCAGTACTTC. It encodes CASRLATKSSYEQYF.

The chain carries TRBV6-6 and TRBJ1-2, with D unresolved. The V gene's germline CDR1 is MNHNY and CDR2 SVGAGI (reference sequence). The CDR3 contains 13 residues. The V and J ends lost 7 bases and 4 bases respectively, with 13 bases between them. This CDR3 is CASTNTATYGYTF. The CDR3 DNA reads TGTGCCAGCACTAATACAGCTACCTATGGCTACACCTTC.

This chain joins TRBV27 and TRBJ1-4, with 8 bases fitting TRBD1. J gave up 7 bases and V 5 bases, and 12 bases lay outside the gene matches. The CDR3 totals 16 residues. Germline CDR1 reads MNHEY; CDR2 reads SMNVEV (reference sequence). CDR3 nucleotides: TGTGCCAGCAGTGGAATTCGACAGGGGAGGGGTGAAAAACTGTTTTTT. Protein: CASSGIRQGRGEKLFF.

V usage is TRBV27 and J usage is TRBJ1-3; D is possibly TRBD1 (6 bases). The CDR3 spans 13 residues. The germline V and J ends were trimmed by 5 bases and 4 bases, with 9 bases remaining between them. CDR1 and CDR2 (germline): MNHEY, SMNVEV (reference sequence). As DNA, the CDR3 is TGTGCCAGCAGTGAAAGGGGGGGAAACACCATATATTTT. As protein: CASSERGGNTIYF.

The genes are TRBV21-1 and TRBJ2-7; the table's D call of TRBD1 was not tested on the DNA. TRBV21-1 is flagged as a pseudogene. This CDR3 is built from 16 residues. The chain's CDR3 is CASSKVNRVCSYEQYV. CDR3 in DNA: TGTGCCAGCAGCAAAGTTAACAGGGTATGCTCCTACGAGCAGTACGTC.

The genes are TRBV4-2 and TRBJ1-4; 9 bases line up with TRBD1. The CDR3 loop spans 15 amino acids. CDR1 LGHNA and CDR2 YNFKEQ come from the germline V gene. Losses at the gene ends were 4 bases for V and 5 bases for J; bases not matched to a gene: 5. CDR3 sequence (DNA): TGTGCCAGCAGCCCATCCGGGACAGGGAATGAAAAACTGTTTTTT. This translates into CASSPSGTGNEKLFF.

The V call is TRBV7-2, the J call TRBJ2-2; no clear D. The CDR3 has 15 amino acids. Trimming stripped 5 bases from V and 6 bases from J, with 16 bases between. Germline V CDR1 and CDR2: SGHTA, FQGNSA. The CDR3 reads CASSPSRDMSGELFF. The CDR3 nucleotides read TGTGCCAGCAGCCCTTCGCGCGATATGTCCGGGGAGCTGTTTTTT.

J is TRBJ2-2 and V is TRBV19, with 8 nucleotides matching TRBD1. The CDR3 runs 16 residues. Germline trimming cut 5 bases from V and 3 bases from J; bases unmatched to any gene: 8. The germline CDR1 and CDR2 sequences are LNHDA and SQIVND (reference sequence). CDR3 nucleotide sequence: TGTGCCAGTAGTGACCGCGGGACAGGAGACACCGGGGAGCTGTTTTTT. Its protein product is CASSDRGTGDTGELFF.

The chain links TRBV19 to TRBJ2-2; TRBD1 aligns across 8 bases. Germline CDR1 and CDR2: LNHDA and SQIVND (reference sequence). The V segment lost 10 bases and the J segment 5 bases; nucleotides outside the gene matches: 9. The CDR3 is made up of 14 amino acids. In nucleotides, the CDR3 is TGTGCCACCGGACAGGGTGGCCGTACCGGGGAGCTGTTTTTT. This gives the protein CATGQGGRTGELFF.

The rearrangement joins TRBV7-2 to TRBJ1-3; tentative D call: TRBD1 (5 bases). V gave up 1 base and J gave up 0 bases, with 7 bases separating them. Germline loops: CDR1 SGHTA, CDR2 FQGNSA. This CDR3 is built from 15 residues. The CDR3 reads CASSLGGSSGNTIYF. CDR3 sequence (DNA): TGTGCCAGCAGCTTAGGGGGCAGCTCTGGAAACACCATATATTTT.